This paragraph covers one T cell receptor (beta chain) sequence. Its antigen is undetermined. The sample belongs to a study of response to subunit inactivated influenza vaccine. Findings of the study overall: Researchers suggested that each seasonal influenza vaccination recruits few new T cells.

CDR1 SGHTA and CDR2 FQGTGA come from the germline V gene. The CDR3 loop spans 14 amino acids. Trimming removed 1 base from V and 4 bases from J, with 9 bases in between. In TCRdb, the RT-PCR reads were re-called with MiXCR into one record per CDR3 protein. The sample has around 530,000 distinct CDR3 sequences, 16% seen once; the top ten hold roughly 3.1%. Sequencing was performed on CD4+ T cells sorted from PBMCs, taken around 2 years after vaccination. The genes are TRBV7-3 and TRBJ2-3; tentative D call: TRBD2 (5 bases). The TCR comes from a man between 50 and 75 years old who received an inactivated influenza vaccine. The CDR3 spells CASSLISGSDTQYF. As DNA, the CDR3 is TGTGCCAGCAGCTTAATTTCGGGGTCAGATACGCAGTATTTT.